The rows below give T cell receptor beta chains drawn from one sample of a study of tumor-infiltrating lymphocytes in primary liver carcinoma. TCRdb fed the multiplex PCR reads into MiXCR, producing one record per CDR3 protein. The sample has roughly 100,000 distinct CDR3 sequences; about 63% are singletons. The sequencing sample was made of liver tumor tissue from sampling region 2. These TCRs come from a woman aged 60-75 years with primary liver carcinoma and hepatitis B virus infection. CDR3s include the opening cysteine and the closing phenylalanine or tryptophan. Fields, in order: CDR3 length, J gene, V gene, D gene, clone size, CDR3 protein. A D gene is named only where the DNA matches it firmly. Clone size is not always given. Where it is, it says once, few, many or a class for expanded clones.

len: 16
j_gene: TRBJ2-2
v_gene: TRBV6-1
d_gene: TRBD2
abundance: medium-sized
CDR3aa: CASSSGTSVNTGELFF

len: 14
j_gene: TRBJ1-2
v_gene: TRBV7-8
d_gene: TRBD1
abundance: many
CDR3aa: CASSPSGQGVGYTF

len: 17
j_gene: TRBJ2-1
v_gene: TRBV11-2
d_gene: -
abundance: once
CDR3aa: CASTLRPRQRFYNKQFF

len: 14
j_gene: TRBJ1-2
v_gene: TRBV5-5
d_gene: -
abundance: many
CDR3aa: CASSLGGSVYGYTF

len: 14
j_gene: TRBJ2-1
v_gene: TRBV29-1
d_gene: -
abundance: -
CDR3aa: CSVVRDHLYNEQFF

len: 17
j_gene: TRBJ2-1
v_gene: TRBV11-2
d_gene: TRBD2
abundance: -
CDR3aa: CVSSMRLAGGPGVEQFF

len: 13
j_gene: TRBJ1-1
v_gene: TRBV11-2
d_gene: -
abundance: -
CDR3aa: CASSPSLNTVAFF

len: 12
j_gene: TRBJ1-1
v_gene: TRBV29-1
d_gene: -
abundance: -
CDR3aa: CSVGAFGTEAFF

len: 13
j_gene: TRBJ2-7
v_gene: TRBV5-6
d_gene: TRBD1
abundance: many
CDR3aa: CASSRGQGAEQYF

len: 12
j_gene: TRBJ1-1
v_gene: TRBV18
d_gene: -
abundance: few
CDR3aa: CASSLNGREAFF

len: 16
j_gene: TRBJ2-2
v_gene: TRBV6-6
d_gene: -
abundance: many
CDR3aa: CASSYIGGRNTGELFF

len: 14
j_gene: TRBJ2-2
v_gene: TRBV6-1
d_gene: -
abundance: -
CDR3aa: CVSNRVVNTGEPFF

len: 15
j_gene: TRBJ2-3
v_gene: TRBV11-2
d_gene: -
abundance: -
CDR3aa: CASSFGTPPEYTQYF

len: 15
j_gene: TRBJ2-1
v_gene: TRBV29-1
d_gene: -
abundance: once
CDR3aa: CSVGMGAQSHNEQFF

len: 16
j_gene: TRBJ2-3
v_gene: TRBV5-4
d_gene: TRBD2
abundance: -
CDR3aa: CASSMNGRGGTDTQYF

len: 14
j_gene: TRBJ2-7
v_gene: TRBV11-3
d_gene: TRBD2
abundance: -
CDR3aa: CASNLSVREHEQYF

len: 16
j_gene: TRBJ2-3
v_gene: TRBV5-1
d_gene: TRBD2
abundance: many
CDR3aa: CASSGTLAGGPDTQYF

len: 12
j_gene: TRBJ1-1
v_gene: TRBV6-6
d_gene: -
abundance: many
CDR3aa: CASSYGDTEAFF

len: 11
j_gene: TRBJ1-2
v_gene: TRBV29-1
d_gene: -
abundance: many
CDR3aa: CSAEGWDGYTF

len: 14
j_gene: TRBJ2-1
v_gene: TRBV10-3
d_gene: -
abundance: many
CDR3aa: CAIAKEGIDNEQFF

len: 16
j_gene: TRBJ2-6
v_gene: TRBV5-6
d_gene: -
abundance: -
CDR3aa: CASSLLLHSGANVLTF

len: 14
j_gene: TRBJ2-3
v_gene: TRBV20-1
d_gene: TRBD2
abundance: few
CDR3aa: CSARPGLAGGTQYF

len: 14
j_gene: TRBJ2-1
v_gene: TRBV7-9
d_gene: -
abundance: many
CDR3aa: CASSFVRLTNEQFF

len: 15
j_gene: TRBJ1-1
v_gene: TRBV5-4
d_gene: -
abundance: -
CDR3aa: CASSLITLGDTEASF

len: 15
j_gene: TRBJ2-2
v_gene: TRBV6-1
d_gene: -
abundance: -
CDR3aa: CASIPGLPKTGELFF

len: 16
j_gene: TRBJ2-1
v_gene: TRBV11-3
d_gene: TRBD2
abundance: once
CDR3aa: CASSLDGGRWGYEQFF

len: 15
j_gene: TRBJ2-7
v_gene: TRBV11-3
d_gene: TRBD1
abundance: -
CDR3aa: CAGSPGTGGNDEQYF

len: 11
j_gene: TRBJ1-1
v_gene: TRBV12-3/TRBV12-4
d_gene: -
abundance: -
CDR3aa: CASSFEIVASF

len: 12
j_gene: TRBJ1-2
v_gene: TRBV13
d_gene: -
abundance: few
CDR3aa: CASSLAVDGYTF

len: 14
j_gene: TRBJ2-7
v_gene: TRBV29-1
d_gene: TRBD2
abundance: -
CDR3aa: CSVVALGLAAYQYF

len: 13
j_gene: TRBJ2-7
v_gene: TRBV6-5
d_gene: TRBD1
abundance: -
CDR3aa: CARRTGATYVQYF

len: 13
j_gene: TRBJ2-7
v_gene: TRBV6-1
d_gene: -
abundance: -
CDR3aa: CASTVRECYEQYF

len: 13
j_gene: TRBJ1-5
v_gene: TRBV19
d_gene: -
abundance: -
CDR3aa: CASSIMGDQPQHF

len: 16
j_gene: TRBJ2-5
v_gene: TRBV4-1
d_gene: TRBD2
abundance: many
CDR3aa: CASSRLAGAREGTQYF

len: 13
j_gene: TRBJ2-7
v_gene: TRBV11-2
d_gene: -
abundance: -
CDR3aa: CASSLDRNSEQYF

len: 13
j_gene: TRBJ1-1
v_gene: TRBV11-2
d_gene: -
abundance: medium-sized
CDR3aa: CASSLVAYGVYVF

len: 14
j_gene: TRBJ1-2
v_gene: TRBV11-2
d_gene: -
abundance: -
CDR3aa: CDSSFSQANYGYAF

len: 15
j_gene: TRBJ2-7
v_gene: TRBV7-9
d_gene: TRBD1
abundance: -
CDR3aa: CASCVGTGDSYEQYF

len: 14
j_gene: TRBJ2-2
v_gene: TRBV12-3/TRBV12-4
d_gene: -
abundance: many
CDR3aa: CASSGFRNTGELFF

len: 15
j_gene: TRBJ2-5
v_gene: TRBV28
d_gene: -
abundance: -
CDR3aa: CASTLPGTRLETQYF

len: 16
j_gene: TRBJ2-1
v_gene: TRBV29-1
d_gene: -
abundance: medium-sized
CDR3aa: CSVEGTLAPEWNEQFF

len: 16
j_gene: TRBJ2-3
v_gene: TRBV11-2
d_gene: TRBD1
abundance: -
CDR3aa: CASSLSGQAITDTQYF

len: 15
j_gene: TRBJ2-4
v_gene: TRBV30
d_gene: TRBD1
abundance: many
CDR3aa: CAWRGQEVAKNIQYF

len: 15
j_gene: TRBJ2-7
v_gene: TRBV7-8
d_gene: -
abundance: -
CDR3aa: CASSPLTGNTYDKYF

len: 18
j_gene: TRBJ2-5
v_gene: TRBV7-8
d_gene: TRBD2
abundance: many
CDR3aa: CASSLMVQGGRIDVTQYF

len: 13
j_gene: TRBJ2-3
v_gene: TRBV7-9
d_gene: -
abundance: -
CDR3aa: CASSPGSADTQYF

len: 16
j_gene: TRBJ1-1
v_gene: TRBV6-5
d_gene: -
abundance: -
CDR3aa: CTSSSAGALMNTEAFF

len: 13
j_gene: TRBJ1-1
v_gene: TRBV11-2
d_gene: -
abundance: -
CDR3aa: CASSTQRNDEAFF

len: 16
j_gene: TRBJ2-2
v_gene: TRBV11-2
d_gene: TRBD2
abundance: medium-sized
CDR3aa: CASSFLAGVSTGELFF

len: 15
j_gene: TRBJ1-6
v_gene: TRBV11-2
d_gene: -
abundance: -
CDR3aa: CASSLDPGVNSPLCF

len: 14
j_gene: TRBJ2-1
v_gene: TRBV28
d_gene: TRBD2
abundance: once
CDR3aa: CASGLGGSLHEQFF

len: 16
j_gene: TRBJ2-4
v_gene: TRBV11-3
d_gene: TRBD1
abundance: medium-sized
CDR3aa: CASSPRTGLAKNIQYF

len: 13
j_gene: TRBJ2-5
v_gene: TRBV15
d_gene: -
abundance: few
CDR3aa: CATSRVYQETQYF

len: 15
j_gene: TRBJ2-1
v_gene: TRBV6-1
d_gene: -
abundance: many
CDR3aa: CASGRGAGDYNEQFF

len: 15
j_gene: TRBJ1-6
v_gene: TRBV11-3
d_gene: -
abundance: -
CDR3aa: CASSPPEAGDSPPHF

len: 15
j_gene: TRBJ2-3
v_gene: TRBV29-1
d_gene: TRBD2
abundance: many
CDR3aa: CSALGLAVGPDTQYF

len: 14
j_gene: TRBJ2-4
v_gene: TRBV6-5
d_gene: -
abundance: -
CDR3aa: CASSYGGARNIKYF

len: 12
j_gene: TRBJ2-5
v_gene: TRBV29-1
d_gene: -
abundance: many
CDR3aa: CSVSHNQETQYF

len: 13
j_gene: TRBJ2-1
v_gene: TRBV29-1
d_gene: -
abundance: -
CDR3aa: CTVQAGRINEQFF